These 5 T cell receptor beta chains were sequenced from one sample in a study of post-analysis software for immune sequencing data. The study's findings and limits: Patients carried roughly 5 TRBV segments more frequently than controls did, and TRBV5-6, TRBV5-1 and TRBV20-1 were among them.

The authors incorporated unique molecular identifiers into the TCR beta cDNA libraries. TCRdb recomputed calls from the PCR reads with MiXCR, one row per CDR3 protein. Here the sample spans approximately 400,000 distinct CDR3 sequences, approximately 38% being singletons. The antigens of these receptors remain unknown. Source material: blood. These receptors were collected from a girl aged 5-17 years with multiple sclerosis.

V usage is TRBV20-1 and J usage is TRBJ2-3, with 7 bases aligning to TRBD2. Germline V gene lookup returns CDR1 DFQATT and CDR2 SNEGSKA (reference sequence). This CDR3 is 16 amino acids long. With 5 bases clipped from V and 2 bases from J, the junction kept 13 bases outside the gene matches. The CDR3 bases are TGCAGTGCTCGGGGGGACCGGCCAGTGATCACAGATACGCAGTATTTT. Residues: CSARGDRPVITDTQYF.

This clonotype was picked up one time. The chain recombines TRBV7-9 with TRBJ1-1; 7 nucleotides align to TRBD1. This CDR3 is built from 12 residues. The germline CDR1 and CDR2 sequences are SEHNR and FQNEAQ (reference sequence). The CDR3 coding sequence is TGTGTCGCCAGGACAGGGAACACTGAAGCTTTCTTT. Translating it yields CVARTGNTEAFF.

The rearrangement joins TRBV7-8 to TRBJ2-1; TRBD2 matches 10 bases. CDR1 and CDR2 from the germline V gene are SGHVS and FQNEAQ. The V gene end was trimmed by 5 bases and the J gene end by 3 bases; junction bases not matched to a gene: 10. The CDR3 loop spans 17 amino acids. In DNA, the CDR3 is TGTGCCAGCAGCCATGAAATAGCGGGGGGAATCTACAATGAGCAGTTCTTC. This translates into CASSHEIAGGIYNEQFF.

The rearrangement joins TRBV11-2 to TRBJ2-1; TRBD2 aligns across 15 bases. The CDR3 runs 21 residues. With V trimmed by 2 bases and J by 0 bases, 11 bases remained unmatched. Germline V CDR1 and CDR2: SGHAT, FQNNGV. The CDR3 DNA reads as TGTGCCAGCAGCTTATTCGCCGGGACTAGCGGGGGGATAAGCTCCTACAATGAGCAGTTCTTC. Translation gives CASSLFAGTSGGISSYNEQFF.

This clonotype came up a few times. The chain uses TRBV7-9 and TRBJ1-3, with D tentatively TRBD1 (5 bases). V was shortened by 3 bases and J by 1 base, with 19 bases between the two germline ends. The CDR3 is made up of 18 amino acids. Germline V gene sequence: CDR1 SEHNR, CDR2 FQNEAQ (reference sequence). The CDR3 DNA is TGTGCCAGCAGCTTGGCAGGGCCTTCACCTATATCTGGAAACACCATATATTTT. This sequence encodes CASSLAGPSPISGNTIYF.